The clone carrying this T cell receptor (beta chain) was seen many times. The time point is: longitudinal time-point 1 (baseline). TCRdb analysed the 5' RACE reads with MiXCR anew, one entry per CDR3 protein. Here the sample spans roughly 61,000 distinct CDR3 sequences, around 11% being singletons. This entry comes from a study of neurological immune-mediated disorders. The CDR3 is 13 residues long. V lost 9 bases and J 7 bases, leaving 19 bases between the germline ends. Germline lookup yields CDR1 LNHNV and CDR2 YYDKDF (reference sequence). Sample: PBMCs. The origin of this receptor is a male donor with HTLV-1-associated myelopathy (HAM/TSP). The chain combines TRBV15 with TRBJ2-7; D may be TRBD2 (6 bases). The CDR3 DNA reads TGTGCCACGGCCGGTGGGGGGAAGAGAGAGCAGTACTTC. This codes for CATAGGGKREQYF.